The text below deals with one T cell receptor beta chain. Its target is not known. Within the sample, other DNA sequences also encode this same CDR3. The method was immunoSEQ multiplex PCR; TCRdb's version includes in-frame clones alone and lacks a portion of them. The sample holds some 2,100,000 clones, under 95% seen once. The sample belongs to a study of shared clonotypes between healthy human individuals. Regarding the study as a whole: Though the depth was large, rarefaction showed that sorted-subset sequencing was incomplete. The genetic and exposure-history diversity represented was limited by few donors.

The naive CD8 population came from CD45RO-negative cells selected for CCR7, without terminally differentiated effector memory CD45RA+ cells. The donors, all of them Caucasian adults, lived in Nashville, Tennessee. The CDR3 consists of 13 residues. Between the trimmed V and J ends, which lost 2 bases and 3 bases, there was a span of 6 bases. Germline CDR1 SGHRS, CDR2 YFSETQ. The clonotype originates from a man aged 18 to 29 in good health. Some clones in this sample may be carry-over from other donors' samples. The chain combines TRBV5-1 with TRBJ2-1; D possibly corresponds to TRBD2 (5 bases). Sequencing input: naive CD8+ T cells from PBMCs. The CDR3 reads CASSLTSYNEQFF. DNA for the CDR3: TGCGCCAGCAGCTTAACTAGCTACAATGAGCAGTTCTTC.